This TCR beta chain was obtained from a study of blood T cell repertoires in COVID-19. Study at large: The analysed material was cDNA or gDNA that came from T cells, B-cell-depleted T cells, or PBMCs.

The length of the CDR3 is 17 residues. CDR1 and CDR2 from the germline V gene are MNHEY and SMNVEV (reference sequence). V lost 4 bases and J lost 2; bases outside the gene matches: 13. Some clones are missing from TCRdb's copy, which holds only in-frame ones; the method was immunoSEQ multiplex PCR. The repertoire holds 150,000 to 200,000 clones, with around 90% as singletons. The receptor's source is a man in his sixties with acute or convalescent COVID-19. This chain uses TRBV27 with TRBJ2-7, with 8 bases aligning to TRBD2. The source material was peripheral blood. The CDR3 spells CASSSGPIAGTPYEQYF. CDR3 bases: TGTGCCAGCAGTTCGGGGCCTATAGCGGGGACCCCCTACGAGCAGTACTTC.